The T cell receptor (beta chain) described here comes from a study of vaccination and CD4 T cells after COVID-19 (dated 2022 in TCRdb). In the study overall: Convalescent patients had a positive SARS-CoV-2 result on nasal swab PCR, and of these patients, several had mild disease and one had severe disease. In the convalescent cohort there were six males and four females, among whom were two Hispanic individuals, seven Caucasians, two Asians and one multiracial person. Each participant got two doses of either the Pfizer-BioNTech BNT162b2 vaccine (n=8) or the Moderna mRNA-1273 vaccine (n=2). Post-COVID blood samples were collected from convalescent patients a median of around 100 days after diagnosis, with a range of about 35 to 161 days. Post-vaccine blood samples were collected a median of about 69 days after the second vaccine dose, ranging from about 13 to 241 days. The cultures were stimulated with overlapping spike peptide pools from SARS-CoV-2 and from the common cold coronaviruses HCoV-NL63, HCoV-OC43 and HCoV-229E. In control cultures, a CEFX viral epitope pool was used as positive control, an HIV-1 Nef peptide pool was used as negative control, or no peptide was added. In around 9 COVID-19 convalescent patients and a handful of infection-naive healthy vaccine recipients, researchers compared the spike-specific CD4+ TCR repertoire from before mRNA vaccination with the repertoire from after.

The method behind the library was PCR. DNA from cultured CD4+ T cells was subjected to TCR sequencing with the Oncomine TCR Beta short-read assay at the Johns Hopkins FTIC core. Genomic DNA was extracted from the cultured CD4+ T cells with the QIAamp micro DNA kit. The Oncomine TCR Beta libraries from cultured CD4+ T cells were pooled using unique dual indexes and then sequenced on an Illumina iSeq 100. The authors' analysis ran thus. Non-productive sequences were removed, and CDR3s not starting with C, not ending with F or W, or shorter than 7 amino acids were discarded. The MANAFEST web application identified antigen-specific clonotypes by comparing peptide-stimulated wells against reference wells and other culture wells. For a clone to be called positive, the clone needed an FDR below 0.05, an odds ratio above 5, and a productive frequency above 0.1% in at least two of three replicate wells. A clonotype was classed as cross-reactive if the clonotype showed significant expansion both in SARS-CoV-2 spike wells and in at least one common cold coronavirus spike condition. Similarity between CDR3 sequences was evaluated in R version 3.6.1 using Levenshtein distances (stringdist) and unrooted phylogenetic trees (ape). The public sequencing data were trimmed at Q25 with fastp and processed into clonotypes with MiXCR by TCRdb, which kept only in-frame beta chains. Duplicate CDR3 protein sequences are folded into a single record with the most common DNA and genes. TCRdb's processing, not the study's, gives the V and J calls here. This sample holds around 25,000 distinct CDR3 sequences; more than 35% were observed only once. Roughly 7% of the sample comes from the top ten.

This clonotype was counted between two and nine times. Its binding antigen is unknown. No base quality values were provided; no much bigger clone lies one nucleotide off. V and J lose 7 bases and 2 bases, and a span of 11 bases separates them. Taken from cysteine to phenylalanine, the CDR3 has 13 residues. Only the CDR3 region is kept as DNA, spanning 39 bases read in frame from base 1. The germline V gene (reference sequence) specifies DFQATT as CDR1 and SNEGSKA as CDR2. Summary of the overall study and its limitations: In convalescent patients, a median approximately 89% of post-vaccine SARS-CoV-2-reactive clones were detected only after vaccination, suggesting vaccine-specific priming. The median count of SARS-CoV-2-reactive clonotypes went up from approximately 22 after infection to about 40 after vaccination, although the change was not significant. Relatively few convalescent patients were included in the study, and early timepoints after natural infection were not analyzed. Of the vaccine-specific clones in convalescent patients, 304 of 307, or nearly all, reacted only to SARS-CoV-2 spike and did not cross-react with common cold coronaviruses.

The meaning of the sample's treatment or condition label: roughly 10-day PBMC culture with coronavirus spike peptide pools or control peptides (ViraFEST assay). The ViraFEST assay, used in the study, expanded antigen-specific T cells with peptide pools and then identified the expanded clonotypes through TCR sequencing. The convalescent patients' positive SARS-CoV-2 PCR tests were from March to December 2020, which was before the Alpha, Beta and Delta variants emerged in the United States. Each well held approximately 2 million PBMCs cultured in IMDM containing roughly 5% human AB serum and 9 to 10 IU/ml IL-2, with about 10 ug/ml peptide pools added. On days 3 and 7, half of the culture medium was replaced with fresh IL-2-containing medium. Once the cells had been in culture for around nine days, the EasySep CD4+ T cell isolation kit was used to isolate CD4+ T cells by negative selection. Ficoll-Paque Plus gradient centrifugation was used to isolate PBMCs from whole blood, and the isolated PBMCs were then either used fresh or cryopreserved at -140C. Triplicate wells were generally used for each culture condition.

The clonotype was recovered from a human donor who had recovered from COVID-19. The chain links TRBV20-1 with TRBJ2-2; D gene: possibly TRBD2, on 6 matching bases. The sample comprised CD4+ T cells from blood, cultured in vitro. The DNA sequence follows: TGCAGTGGAATAGCGGATAACACCGGGGAGCTGTTTTTT. Its product reads: CSGIADNTGELFF.